The 31 T cell receptor beta chains given below trace back to one sample, sequenced in a study of cytomegalovirus exposure and HLA in healthy donors. The PCR ran on 60 Vbeta and 13 Jbeta primers. Sequencing was performed with immunoSEQ multiplex PCR; in TCRdb, only in-frame clones are kept and a portion is missing. The table includes tens of thousands of clones, around 74% detected once. The sample was PBMCs. These receptors all come from a woman under 40 in good health and CMV-seropositive.

This clone was found once. The chain uses TRBV5-1 and TRBJ2-7, with 7 positions matching TRBD2. This CDR3 has 13 residues. Looked up from germline, CDR1 is SGHRS and CDR2 is YFSETQ. Trimming took 4 bases from V and 4 from J; bases not matched to a gene: 5. The CDR3: CASSQAGPYEQYF. CDR3 DNA: TGCGCCAGCAGCCAAGCGGGACCTTACGAGCAGTACTTC.

This clone was observed once. V and J are TRBV5-1 and TRBJ2-1; D perhaps matches TRBD2 (5 bases). Deletions cut 5 bases from V and 8 bases from J, with 20 bases between. The CDR3 extends over 15 amino acids. CDR1 is SGHRS and CDR2 is YFSETQ in the germline V gene. DNA for the CDR3: TGCGCCAGCAGAGGGAGATCGGGTAAGGTGGATGAGCAGTTCTTC. It specifies CASRGRSGKVDEQFF.

The rearrangement uses TRBV19 and TRBJ1-2, with TRBD1 as a possible D gene (5 bases). CDR1 is LNHDA, CDR2 SQIVND, per germline (reference sequence). The CDR3 covers 15 residues. V dropped 0 bases and J dropped 4 bases, with 12 bases sitting between them. The CDR3 DNA sequence: TGTGCCAGTAGTATAGATACAGGCAGGACCTATGGCTACACCTTC. Its protein is CASSIDTGRTYGYTF.

The V call is TRBV7-8, the J call TRBJ1-2; a possible D gene is TRBD1 (6 bases). From germline, CDR1 is SGHVS and CDR2 FQNEAQ. The V gene lost 1 base and the J gene lost 8 bases, with 11 bases spanning the gap. The CDR3 has 13 amino acids. This chain's CDR3 is CASSLGTGLGYTF. The CDR3 DNA sequence: TGTGCCAGCAGCTTAGGTACAGGGTTGGGCTACACCTTC.

V usage is TRBV4-1 and J usage is TRBJ2-5; D call uncertain. The V gene's germline CDR1 is MGHRA and CDR2 YSYEKL. There are 16 residues in the CDR3. The ends were cut back, 4 bases at V and 1 base at J, with 16 bases in the middle. Written as DNA, the CDR3 is TGCGCCAGCAGCCGGGCCCTTCGAGACCCCCAAGAGACCCAGTACTTC. This gives the protein CASSRALRDPQETQYF.

The chain uses TRBV29-1 and TRBJ1-5; D call uncertain. CDR3 length: 14 residues. From germline, CDR1 is SQVTM and CDR2 ANQGSEA. Trimming pared 4 bases from V and 4 bases from J, leaving 14 bases between. The CDR3 coding sequence is TGCAGCGTTGGGAGGACGGCGGAAAATCAGCCCCAGCATTTT. Protein: CSVGRTAENQPQHF.

This clone was counted between two and nine times. The gene calls are TRBV27 and TRBJ2-1, with TRBD2 matching over 11 bases. This CDR3 has 15 residues. Germline lookup yields CDR1 MNHEY and CDR2 SMNVEV (reference sequence). The ends lost 1 base at V and 10 bases at J; junction bases unmatched: 6. The CDR3 coding sequence is TGTGCCAGCAGTTTATTCACTAGCGGGAGAAGCGAGCAGTTCTTC. Its translation: CASSLFTSGRSEQFF.

The V call is TRBV2, the J call TRBJ2-7; TRBD2 aligns across 8 bases. Germline lookup yields CDR1 SNHLY and CDR2 FYNNEI. The V and J ends lost 3 bases and 0 bases, in that order; junction bases with no gene match: 7. The CDR3 has 16 residues. The CDR3 sequence is CASSDELAGFSYEQYF. The CDR3 region has the DNA TGTGCCAGCAGTGATGAGCTAGCGGGTTTCTCCTACGAGCAGTACTTC.

V and J are TRBV4-2 and TRBJ2-1; possible D gene TRBD2, 6 bases. V shed 1 base and J shed 10 bases, with 17 bases lying between them. The length of the CDR3 is 15 residues. Germline V lookup: CDR1 LGHNA, CDR2 YNFKEQ. The CDR3 spells CASSQVTRLGLEQFF. The CDR3 DNA follows: TGTGCCAGCAGCCAAGTCACGAGACTAGGCTTGGAGCAGTTCTTC.

V and J are TRBV18 and TRBJ2-7; no clear D gene. The V gene lost 2 bases and the J gene lost 5 bases, with 10 bases spanning the gap. The CDR3 totals 13 residues. The germline V gene has CDR1 KGHSH and CDR2 LQKENI. The CDR3 spells CASSPTPHNEQYF. CDR3 sequence (DNA): TGTGCCAGCTCACCAACCCCCCACAACGAGCAGTACTTC.

The chain recombines TRBV28 with TRBJ1-5; D gene ambiguous. This CDR3 region has 16 residues. Germline CDR1 MDHEN, CDR2 SYDVKM. Between the trimmed V and J ends, which lost 2 bases and 3 bases, there was a span of 14 bases. The DNA for the CDR3 is TGTGCCAGCAGTTTAGTCCGCCAGTCTCCCAATCAGCCCCAGCATTTT. It encodes CASSLVRQSPNQPQHF.

This chain links TRBV27 with TRBJ1-2; 7 bases agree with TRBD1. The germline gives CDR1 MNHEY, CDR2 SMNVEV (reference sequence). This CDR3 contains 15 residues. The V segment lost 5 bases and the J segment 6 bases; nucleotides outside the gene matches: 12. This CDR3 reads CASSPLQGRGNGYTF. For the CDR3, the DNA is TGTGCCAGCAGTCCCCTCCAGGGCAGGGGGAATGGCTACACCTTC.

The CDR3 sequence is CASSYSGVIAKNIQYF. In nucleotides, the CDR3 is TGTGCCAGCAGTTACTCAGGGGTCATAGCCAAAAACATTCAGTACTTC. The chain carries TRBV6-5 and TRBJ2-4, with a tentative D call TRBD1 (5 bases). The CDR3 totals 16 residues. Deletions cut 0 bases from V and 0 bases from J, with 9 bases between. Germline V CDR1 and CDR2: MNHEY, SVGAGI.

The chain recombines TRBV6-5 with TRBJ1-1, with 8 bases fitting TRBD1. V shed 6 bases, J shed 1 base, and the junction held 7 bases outside the gene matches. The CDR3 totals 15 residues. The V gene's germline CDR1 is MNHEY and CDR2 SVGAGI. The DNA for the CDR3 is TGTGCCAGCAGCCCGACAGGGGAAGGGAACACTGAAGCTTTCTTT. Its translation: CASSPTGEGNTEAFF.

The chain couples TRBV14 to TRBJ2-1, with D uncertain. This CDR3 comprises 14 residues. CDR1 is SGHDN and CDR2 is FVKESK in the germline V gene. Trimming stripped 4 bases from V and 1 base from J, with 8 bases between. CDR3 coding DNA: TGTGCCAGCAGCCCCCTTTTATCCTACAATGAGCAGTTCTTC. It translates to CASSPLLSYNEQFF.

The V call is TRBV7-2, the J call TRBJ2-2; D might be TRBD2 (6 bases). Germline V CDR1 and CDR2: SGHTA, FQGNSA. CDR3 size: 14 residues. Trimming pared 6 bases from V and 2 bases from J, leaving 10 bases between. The CDR3 spells CASRGGVNTGELFF. CDR3 in DNA: TGTGCCAGCAGAGGCGGGGTTAACACCGGGGAGCTGTTTTTT.

V gene TRBV5-1 combines with J gene TRBJ2-3; D gene unclear. Trimming removed 2 bases from V and 2 bases from J, with 3 bases in between. This CDR3 has 12 amino acids. Germline V gene data show CDR1 as SGHRS and CDR2 as YFSETQ. The CDR3 region has the DNA TGCGCCAGCAGCTTATACACAGATACGCAGTATTTT. Translated, it gives CASSLYTDTQYF.

The chain uses TRBV5-1 and TRBJ1-2, with TRBD1 identical over 12 bases. The CDR3 loop spans 15 amino acids. Germline V gene lookup returns CDR1 SGHRS and CDR2 YFSETQ. Trimming removed 4 bases from V and 2 bases from J; junction bases left unmatched: 3. CDR3 residues: CASSIGTGGNYGYTF. The CDR3 DNA reads TGCGCCAGCAGCATCGGGACAGGGGGCAACTATGGCTACACCTTC.

The chain couples TRBV4-1 to TRBJ2-7; TRBD2 matches at 7 bases. Germline loops: CDR1 MGHRA, CDR2 YSYEKL. Unmatched junction bases numbered 9, after V lost 4 bases and J lost 3 bases. The CDR3 consists of 15 residues. The CDR3 DNA reads as TGCGCCAGCAGCCCCTTGGCTAGCGGATACTACGAGCAGTACTTC. Its translation is CASSPLASGYYEQYF.

This clone has only one observation. The CDR3 loop is CASSLPPRTGGSGYTF. CDR3 DNA sequence: TGTGCCAGCAGTTTGCCCCCGAGGACAGGGGGCTCTGGCTACACCTTC. The chain couples TRBV28 to TRBJ1-2; TRBD1 aligns across 11 bases. V gave up 3 bases and J gave up 7 bases; unmatched junction bases: 10. The V gene's germline CDR1 is MDHEN and CDR2 SYDVKM. The CDR3 extends over 16 amino acids.

The chain combines TRBV18 with TRBJ2-3; 9 nucleotides align to TRBD1. Trimming cost V 0 bases and J 5 bases; bases outside gene matches: 6. The CDR3 runs 16 residues. Germline loops: CDR1 KGHSH, CDR2 LQKENI. This CDR3 is CASSPPKTGGRDTQYF. As DNA, the CDR3 is TGTGCCAGCTCACCACCTAAGACAGGGGGAAGAGATACGCAGTATTTT.

This clone was seen a few times. CDR3 protein: CASSQDWREGRNEQFF. The CDR3 region has the DNA TGCGCCAGCAGCCAAGATTGGCGGGAGGGCCGCAATGAGCAGTTCTTC. This chain uses TRBV4-3 with TRBJ2-1, with 9 bases fitting TRBD2. This CDR3 has 16 amino acids. The V and J ends lost 0 bases and 6 bases, in that order; junction bases with no gene match: 6. Germline V gene data show CDR1 as LGHNA and CDR2 as YSLEER.

This clone was recorded only once. This chain joins TRBV11-2 and TRBJ2-7, with TRBD2 matching 11 bases. CDR3 length: 15 amino acids. With 5 bases clipped from V and 4 bases from J, the junction kept 7 bases outside the gene matches. Germline V gives CDR1 SGHAT, CDR2 FQNNGV. The CDR3 nucleotides are TGTGCCAGCAGCCCGGGGACTAGCGGTTTATACGAGCAGTACTTC. It encodes CASSPGTSGLYEQYF.

The rearrangement links TRBV30 to TRBJ1-4; 8 nucleotides agree with TRBD1. The length of the CDR3 is 15 residues. Per germline, CDR1 GTSNPN and CDR2 SVGIG (reference sequence). Trimming cost V 1 base and J 5 bases; bases outside gene matches: 6. CDR3 region: CAWSEGGQVNEKLFF. The CDR3, as DNA: TGTGCCTGGAGTGAAGGGGGACAGGTGAATGAAAAACTGTTTTTT.

This clone was seen only a few times. This rearrangement joins TRBV7-9 to TRBJ2-7; 7 bases agree with TRBD2. Germline CDR1 reads SEHNR; CDR2 reads FQNEAQ (reference sequence). Trimming took 1 base from V and 0 from J; bases not matched to a gene: 6. The CDR3 is 16 amino acids. The DNA for the CDR3 is TGTGCCAGCAGCTTAGGGGGAGGGACTTACTCCTACGAGCAGTACTTC. Translated: CASSLGGGTYSYEQYF.

This clone was seen a handful of times. The CDR3 DNA sequence: TGTGCCACCGGCCCCCTAGCGACGAATGAGCAGTTCTTC. Its protein is CATGPLATNEQFF. The chain uses TRBV2 and TRBJ2-1; D perhaps matches TRBD2 (6 bases). Germline loops: CDR1 SNHLY, CDR2 FYNNEI. Trimming pared 10 bases from V and 7 bases from J, leaving 17 bases between. This CDR3 spans 13 amino acids.

This sequence joins TRBV19 and TRBJ2-7, with 14 nucleotides matching TRBD2. This CDR3 is built from 15 residues. J gave up 4 bases and V 3 bases, and 2 bases lay outside the gene matches. CDR1 and CDR2 from the germline V gene are LNHDA and SQIVND (reference sequence). CDR3 DNA: TGTGCCAGTAGTATGGGACTAGCGGGAGCATACGAGCAGTACTTC. Protein: CASSMGLAGAYEQYF.

This sequence joins TRBV19 and TRBJ2-3; 8 nucleotides align to TRBD2. Germline V CDR1 and CDR2: LNHDA, SQIVND (reference sequence). The ends lost 7 bases at V and 2 bases at J; junction bases unmatched: 5. The CDR3 is made up of 14 amino acids. The CDR3 nucleotides are TGTGCCAGTAAGGGCGGGGGGTTCACAGATACGCAGTATTTT. Translation: CASKGGGFTDTQYF. Full variable domain (missing parts from reference TRBV19 and TRBJ2-3): DGGITQSPKYLFRKEGQNVTLSCEQNLNHDAMYWYRQDPGQGLRLIYYSQIVNDFQKGDIAEGYSVSREKKESFPLTVTSAQKNPTAFYLCASKGGGFTDTQYFGPGTRLTVL.

In the case of this clone: A read error may account for a junction end that differs from germline. The chain has TRBV6-5 and TRBJ2-2; TRBD2 is a possible D gene (5 bases). Germline V gene sequence: CDR1 MNHEY, CDR2 SVGAGI. The CDR3 loop spans 14 amino acids. CDR3 nucleotide sequence: TGTGCCAGCAGTTTAACTCAGAGGACCGGGGAGCTGTCTTTT. Translated: CASSLTQRTGELSF.

This chain joins TRBV28 and TRBJ2-7; D call uncertain. V was shortened by 3 bases and J by 0 bases, with 12 bases between the two germline ends. CDR1 and CDR2 (germline): MDHEN, SYDVKM. This CDR3 is built from 15 residues. CDR3 in DNA: TGTGCCAGCAGTTTTAATGGCAAAATCTCCTACGAGCAGTACTTC. Translated: CASSFNGKISYEQYF.

This clone turned up a few times. This chain links TRBV15 with TRBJ1-5; D is ambiguous. The CDR3 covers 16 residues. Germline lookup yields CDR1 LNHNV and CDR2 YYDKDF (reference sequence). V shed 3 bases and J shed 0 bases, with 12 bases lying between them. The CDR3 DNA follows: TGTGCCACCAGCAGGACCCCGGGGTTTAGCAATCAGCCCCAGCATTTT. It yields the protein CATSRTPGFSNQPQHF.